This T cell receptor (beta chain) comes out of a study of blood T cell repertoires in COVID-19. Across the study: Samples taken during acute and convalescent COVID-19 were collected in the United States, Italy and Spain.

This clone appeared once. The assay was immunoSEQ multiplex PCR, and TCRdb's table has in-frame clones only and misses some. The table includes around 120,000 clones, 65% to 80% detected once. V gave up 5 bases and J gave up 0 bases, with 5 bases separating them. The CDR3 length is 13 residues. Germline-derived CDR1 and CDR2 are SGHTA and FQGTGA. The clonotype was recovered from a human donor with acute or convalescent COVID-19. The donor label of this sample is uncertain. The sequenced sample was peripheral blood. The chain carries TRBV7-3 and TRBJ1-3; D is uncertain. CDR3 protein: CASSRGSGNTIYF. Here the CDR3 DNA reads TGTGCCAGCAGCCGGGGCTCTGGAAACACCATATATTTT.